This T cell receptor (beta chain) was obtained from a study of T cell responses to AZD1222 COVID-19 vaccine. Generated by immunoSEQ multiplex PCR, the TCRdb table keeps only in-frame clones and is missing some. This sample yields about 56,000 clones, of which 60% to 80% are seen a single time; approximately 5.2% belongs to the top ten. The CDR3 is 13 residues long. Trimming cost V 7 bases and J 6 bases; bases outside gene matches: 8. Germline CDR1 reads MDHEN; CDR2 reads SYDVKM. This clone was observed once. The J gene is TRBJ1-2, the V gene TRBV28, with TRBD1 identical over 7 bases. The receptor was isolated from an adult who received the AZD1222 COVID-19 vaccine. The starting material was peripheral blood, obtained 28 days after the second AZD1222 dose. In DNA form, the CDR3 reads TGTGCCAGCAATGGACAGGTAGCCCATGGCTACACCTTC. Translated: CASNGQVAHGYTF.